The 17 T cell receptor beta chains presented below share a single source sample, sequenced in a study of blood T cell repertoires in COVID-19. Libraries were prepared by immunoSEQ multiplex PCR; TCRdb keeps only in-frame clonotypes and omits some of them. The sample lists a few hundred thousand clones; roughly 89% were seen once. Sequences were obtained from PBMCs or T cells enriched from blood (not recorded which). Every receptor here comes from a woman aged 45-60 years who had been exposed to COVID-19.

The rearrangement uses TRBV18 and TRBJ2-3; 8 bases agree with TRBD1. CDR1 KGHSH and CDR2 LQKENI come from the germline V gene. The J segment lost 2 bases and the V segment lost 6 bases, leaving 7 bases of the junction unmatched. The CDR3 runs to 15 residues. The DNA for the CDR3 is TGTGCCAGCTCCTCTCAGGGGGCCTCCACAGATACGCAGTATTTT. This sequence encodes CASSSQGASTDTQYF.

The chain carries TRBV3-1 (or the pseudogene TRBV3-2) and TRBJ2-1; 8 positions agree with TRBD2. J was trimmed by 5 bases and V by 2 bases; bases with no gene match: 2. This CDR3 is 14 amino acids long. Per germline, CDR1 LGHDT and CDR2 YNNKEL (reference sequence). CDR3 sequence (DNA): TGTGCCAGCAGCCAACGGGGGGGAGACAATGAGCAGTTCTTC. Its translation: CASSQRGGDNEQFF.

As for this clone: Distinct nucleotide sequences in the sample also encode this CDR3. J is TRBJ2-1 and V is TRBV19, with 12 bases matching TRBD1. Germline assignment: CDR1 LNHDA and CDR2 SQIVND (reference sequence). V dropped 5 bases and J dropped 4; count of bases not matched to a gene: 3. This CDR3 is built from 15 residues. CDR3 DNA: TGTGCCAGTAGTCCGGGACAGGGGGCGTACAATGAGCAGTTCTTC. This gives the protein CASSPGQGAYNEQFF.

The chain couples TRBV10-3 to TRBJ1-2, with 8 bases identical to TRBD1. Germline loops: CDR1 ENHRY, CDR2 SYGVKD. The ends lost 3 bases at V and 4 bases at J; junction bases unmatched: 7. This CDR3 is 15 amino acids long. The CDR3 sequence is CAISDYGQGFYGYTF. The CDR3 nucleotides are TGTGCCATCAGTGACTACGGACAGGGATTCTATGGCTACACCTTC.

This chain uses TRBV25-1 with TRBJ1-3; no definite D call. Germline V gene data show CDR1 as MGHDK and CDR2 as SYGVNS. The length of the CDR3 is 13 residues. Trimming removed 6 bases from V and 4 bases from J, with 10 bases in between. Here the CDR3 reads CASRASSGNTIYF. Written as DNA, the CDR3 is TGTGCCAGCAGGGCCAGTAGCGGAAACACCATATATTTT.

The chain combines TRBV6-5 with TRBJ2-3, with 9 bases that match TRBD1. Trimming cost V 5 bases and J 5 bases; bases outside gene matches: 5. CDR1 and CDR2 (germline): MNHEY, SVGAGI. The CDR3 covers 14 residues. CDR3 protein: CASSRTGVEDTQYF. CDR3 in DNA: TGTGCCAGCAGTCGGACAGGGGTTGAAGATACGCAGTATTTT.

The chain uses TRBV23-1 and TRBJ1-2; TRBD1 aligns across 7 bases. TRBV23-1 is flagged as an ORF with uncertain function. This CDR3 is 17 amino acids long. V was pared by 3 bases and J by 4 bases, with 14 bases of the junction left unmatched. In DNA form, the CDR3 reads TGCGCCAGCAGTCATCGTCAACAGGGGCCCTACCGCTATGGCTACACCTTC. It encodes CASSHRQQGPYRYGYTF.

The chain joins TRBV7-9 to TRBJ1-4; 12 bases fit TRBD1. The germline V gene has CDR1 SEHNR and CDR2 FQNEAQ (reference sequence). J gave up 6 bases and V 4 bases, and 12 bases lay outside the gene matches. This CDR3 is 18 amino acids long. The DNA of the CDR3 is TGTGCCAGCAGCTCAGACCGGGACAGGGGGCGTGTGGATGAAAAACTGTTTTTT. This codes for CASSSDRDRGRVDEKLFF.

The chain joins TRBV5-4 to TRBJ1-6; TRBD1 might be the D (6 bases). The V gene's germline CDR1 is SGHNT and CDR2 YYREEE (reference sequence). V lost 4 bases to trimming and J lost 6 bases, with 20 bases between them. The CDR3 is made up of 17 amino acids. The CDR3 loop reads CASSHDPGTRVNSPLHF. The DNA of the CDR3 is TGTGCCAGCAGCCACGATCCCGGGACACGGGTTAATTCACCCCTCCACTTT.

CDR3 coding DNA: TGTGCCAGCAGCTTGCTGAGGGTTGGAGGCTACACCTTC. It codes for CASSLLRVGGYTF. This rearrangement joins TRBV5-8 to TRBJ1-2; D is undetermined. Germline V gene data show CDR1 as SGHTS and CDR2 as YDEGEE. The CDR3 covers 13 residues. V lost 1 base and J 8 bases, leaving 12 bases between the germline ends.

With respect to this clone: One end of the junction varies from germline; a read error may be responsible. The chain combines TRBV12-3 or TRBV12-4 with TRBJ1-2, with 7 bases that match TRBD1. The CDR3 loop spans 11 amino acids. The CDR3: CASRSTGPIAF. The CDR3 DNA is TGTGCCAGCAGGTCGACAGGGCCCATCGCCTTC.

The chain is built from TRBV18 and TRBJ2-5, with 10 positions matching TRBD2. CDR1 and CDR2 from the germline V gene are KGHSH and LQKENI. Losses at the gene ends were 0 bases for V and 3 bases for J; bases not matched to a gene: 4. The length of the CDR3 is 16 residues. CDR3 residues: CASSPPGSGGEETQYF. CDR3 nucleotide sequence: TGTGCCAGCTCACCACCGGGCAGCGGGGGGGAAGAGACCCAGTACTTC.

This chain links TRBV7-9 with TRBJ1-5, with TRBD1 as a possible D gene (6 bases). V was clipped by 3 bases and J by 5 bases, with 8 bases between them. The CDR3 length is 13 residues. In germline, CDR1 is SEHNR, CDR2 FQNEAQ (reference sequence). CDR3 DNA: TGTGCCAGCAGCTTTGCAGGGGATCAGCCCCAGCATTTT. This translates into CASSFAGDQPQHF.

J is TRBJ1-2 and V is TRBV12-3 or TRBV12-4; D possibly corresponds to TRBD1 (5 bases). The V end was cut by 3 bases, the J end by 4 bases, with 9 bases between. This CDR3 region has 13 residues. CDR3 sequence: CASSLEGPYGYTF. The CDR3 DNA reads TGTGCCAGCAGTTTGGAGGGGCCCTATGGCTACACCTTC.

The CDR3 loop is CASSLTGPNQPQHF. The CDR3 nucleotides read TGTGCCAGCAGCCTGACAGGACCCAATCAGCCCCAGCATTTT. The J gene is TRBJ1-5, the V gene TRBV2, with a possible D match to TRBD1 (6 bases). CDR3 length equals 14 residues. Germline CDR1 SNHLY, CDR2 FYNNEI. V lost 6 bases to trimming and J lost 3 bases, with 12 bases between them.

The rearrangement links TRBV5-1 to TRBJ2-7; 10 bases agree with TRBD1. Trimming cost V 4 bases and J 2 bases; bases outside gene matches: 9. Germline V gene data show CDR1 as SGHRS and CDR2 as YFSETQ. This CDR3 is 16 amino acids long. The CDR3 here is CASSHKSGQGTYEQYF. In DNA form, the CDR3 reads TGCGCCAGCAGCCATAAGTCGGGACAGGGGACCTACGAGCAGTACTTC.

The chain carries TRBV5-1 and TRBJ1-5; no clear D gene. CDR1 is SGHRS and CDR2 is YFSETQ in the germline V gene. The CDR3 extends over 13 amino acids. V gave up 0 bases and J gave up 5 bases, with 6 bases separating them. CDR3 nucleotide sequence: TGCGCCAGCAGCTTGGCCGGGGATCAGCCCCAGCATTTT. Translation: CASSLAGDQPQHF.